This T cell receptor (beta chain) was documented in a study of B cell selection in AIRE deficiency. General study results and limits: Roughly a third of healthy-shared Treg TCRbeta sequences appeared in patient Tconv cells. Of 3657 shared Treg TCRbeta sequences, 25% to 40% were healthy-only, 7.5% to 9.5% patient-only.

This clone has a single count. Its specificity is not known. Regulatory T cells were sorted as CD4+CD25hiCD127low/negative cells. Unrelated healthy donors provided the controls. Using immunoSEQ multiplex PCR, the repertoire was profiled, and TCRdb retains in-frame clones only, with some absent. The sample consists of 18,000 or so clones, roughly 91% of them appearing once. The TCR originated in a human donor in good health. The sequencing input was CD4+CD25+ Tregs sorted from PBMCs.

The CDR3 is CASSPGATNTGELFF. In DNA, the CDR3 is TGTGCCAGCAGCCCCGGGGCTACGAACACCGGGGAGCTGTTTTTT. The chain links TRBV7-3 to TRBJ2-2, with D perhaps being TRBD1 or TRBD2 (5 bases each). The CDR3 covers 15 residues. Germline V gives CDR1 SGHTA, CDR2 FQGTGA. V gave up 5 bases and J gave up 0 bases, with 10 bases separating them.